This TCR beta chain was identified in a study of blood T cell repertoires in COVID-19. Study details: Researchers got acute and convalescent COVID-19 samples from the United States, Italy and Spain. T cells, B-cell-depleted T cells, or PBMCs supplied cDNA or gDNA.

TCRdb's table, derived via immunoSEQ multiplex PCR, lists solely in-frame clones and lacks some. Found here are about 190,000 clones, about 80% of them singletons; the top ten hold approximately 8%. The CDR3 has 14 residues. The V end was cut by 2 bases, the J end by 5 bases, with 12 bases between. Germline V CDR1 and CDR2: WSHSY, SAAADI. Seattle enrolled patients during active infection and tracked them longitudinally. The clonotype originates from a woman aged 55-70 years with COVID-19, enrolled during active disease. Sample: peripheral blood. The chain has TRBV10-2 and TRBJ2-5; a weak D match, TRBD2 (5 bases). In DNA, the CDR3 is TGCGCCAGCAGTGAGCGCACTAGACGGGAGACCCAGTACTTC. Translating gives CASSERTRRETQYF.